The following is a TCR beta chain sequence with its context. Seattle's enrolled individuals joined amid active infection and were then monitored longitudinally. The CDR3 has 14 residues. Germline-derived CDR1 and CDR2 are SGHRS and YFSETQ. Trimming took 4 bases from V and 7 from J, leaving 14 bases between them. Authors' methods: Estimation of nucleated cell counts was performed using reference gene primer amplification. TCRdb's copy holds only in-frame clones and misses some; the assay was immunoSEQ multiplex PCR. The D gene and trimming were derived from the DNA, and the V and J assignments and clone size from that table. The sample lists about 160,000 clones; approximately 86% were seen once. The data originate from a study of blood T cell repertoires in COVID-19. Study at large: Both acute and convalescent COVID-19 samples were obtained from the United States, Italy and Spain. In each case, the material was cDNA or gDNA derived from T cells, B-cell-depleted T cells, or PBMCs.

The genes are TRBV5-1 and TRBJ1-4; a possible D gene is TRBD1 (5 bases). Sequences were obtained from peripheral blood. This receptor was taken from a woman aged 35 to 49 with COVID-19, enrolled during active disease. CDR3 in amino acids: CASSEVAGGEKLFF. CDR3 nucleotide sequence: TGCGCCAGCAGCGAGGTCGCCGGGGGTGAAAAACTGTTTTTT.